These 8 T cell receptor beta chains originate from one sample sequenced in a study of Ad26.COV2.S vaccination and SARS-CoV-2 variants. Treatment here: over 15 received Ad26.COV2.S at low or high dose, single or two shots; 5 received placebo; per-sample allocation not given. The investigators took samples on day 63 after the first vaccine or placebo injection. TCRdb's copy holds only in-frame clones and misses some; the assay was immunoSEQ multiplex PCR. The sample includes under 550,000 clones, 80% to 95% of them seen just once. The material sequenced was peripheral blood, taken in a trial of Ad26.COV2.S vaccine versus placebo. These TCRs come from a person between 18 and 65 years old who received the Ad26.COV2.S COVID-19 vaccine or a placebo.

This clone has a single count. The chain links TRBV7-9 to TRBJ1-6, with 10 bases aligning to TRBD1. Germline V CDR1 and CDR2: SEHNR, FQNEAQ (reference sequence). The CDR3 has 15 amino acids. V lost 5 bases, J lost 8 bases, and 6 bases stayed unmatched. The CDR3 DNA is TGTGCCAGCAGCCCATCGGACAGGGGGGATTCACCCCTCCACTTT. Its protein is CASSPSDRGDSPLHF.

V and J are TRBV6-2 or TRBV6-3 and TRBJ1-1; D is uncertain. In germline, CDR1 is MNHEY, CDR2 SVGEGT. This CDR3 contains 14 residues. V was clipped by 6 bases and J by 0 bases, with 11 bases between them. The CDR3 DNA reads as TGTGCCAGCAGCTCGCATACAGTGAACACTGAAGCTTTCTTT. As protein: CASSSHTVNTEAFF.

This chain links TRBV10-3 with TRBJ2-1; D is ambiguous. Trimming removed 4 bases at V and 9 bases at J, with 19 bases between. CDR1 is ENHRY, CDR2 SYGVKD, per germline. The CDR3 is 15 residues long. CDR3 in amino acids: CAISVDLVGVGEQFF. CDR3 sequence (DNA): TGTGCCATCAGTGTGGACCTAGTGGGTGTCGGTGAGCAGTTCTTC.

On this clone: At one boundary the junction diverges from the germline segment, which might be a read error. This chain uses TRBV4-1 with TRBJ1-1; no definite D call. CDR1 is MGHRA, CDR2 YSYEKL, per germline. CDR3 length: 14 amino acids. The CDR3 sequence: CASSQERANSEAFF. The CDR3, as DNA: TGCGCCAGCAGCCAAGAGAGAGCTAACAGTGAAGCTTTCTTT.

This chain joins TRBV7-9 and TRBJ2-5, with 13 bases that match TRBD2. Germline V lookup: CDR1 SEHNR, CDR2 FQNEAQ (reference sequence). There are 19 residues in the CDR3. V trimming: 3 bases; J trimming: 1 base; junction bases outside the gene matches: 11. The CDR3 DNA sequence: TGTGCCAGCAGCTTCTTTAGGACTAGCGGGAGTCCCGGCCAAGAGACCCAGTACTTC. This sequence encodes CASSFFRTSGSPGQETQYF.

This sequence joins TRBV6-5 and TRBJ2-2; D may be TRBD1 or TRBD2 (5 bases each). The CDR3 is 15 residues long. The V end lost 11 bases, the J end lost 6 bases, and 22 bases lay between the germline ends. Germline V gene lookup returns CDR1 MNHEY and CDR2 SVGAGI. CDR3 nucleotides: TGTGCCGGCCGGGGCGTAGGGAAGCGGCCCGGGGAGCTGTTTTTT. It specifies CAGRGVGKRPGELFF.

This chain uses TRBV9 with TRBJ2-2; D may match TRBD1 or TRBD2 (6 bases each). V was shortened by 4 bases and J by 11 bases, with 15 bases between the two germline ends. CDR3 length: 13 residues. The germline gives CDR1 SGDLS, CDR2 YYNGEE. The CDR3 DNA is TGTGCCAGCAGCCCGCCGGGGGCGGGAGAGCTGTTTTTT. It specifies CASSPPGAGELFF.

The V gene is TRBV2, the J gene TRBJ2-2; D unclear. Per the germline V gene, CDR1 is SNHLY and CDR2 is FYNNEI. CDR3 length: 13 amino acids. Trimming took off 2 bases at V and 6 bases at J, with 7 bases between the two ends. CDR3 sequence reads: CASSEFEAGELFF. Written as DNA, the CDR3 is TGTGCCAGCAGTGAATTCGAGGCCGGGGAGCTGTTTTTT.